This TCR beta chain was profiled in a study of blood T cell repertoires in COVID-19. Turning to the study itself: Nucleic acid was either cDNA or gDNA, and it came from T cells, B-cell-depleted T cells, or PBMCs.

Produced via immunoSEQ multiplex PCR; TCRdb's table is partial and in-frame only. The sample yields some 99,000 clones, 65% to 85% seen once. Sequencing was performed on peripheral blood. The clonotype originates from an elderly woman with acute or convalescent COVID-19.

The DNA of the CDR3 is TGTGCCAGCAGCTCCCGACAGGGGGCTGACAATGAGCAGTTCTTC. Residues: CASSSRQGADNEQFF. This chain joins TRBV11-2 and TRBJ2-1, with 10 bases aligning to TRBD1. The J segment lost 5 bases and the V segment lost 4 bases, leaving 5 bases of the junction unmatched. The CDR3 has 15 amino acids. Germline V gene data show CDR1 as SGHAT and CDR2 as FQNNGV.